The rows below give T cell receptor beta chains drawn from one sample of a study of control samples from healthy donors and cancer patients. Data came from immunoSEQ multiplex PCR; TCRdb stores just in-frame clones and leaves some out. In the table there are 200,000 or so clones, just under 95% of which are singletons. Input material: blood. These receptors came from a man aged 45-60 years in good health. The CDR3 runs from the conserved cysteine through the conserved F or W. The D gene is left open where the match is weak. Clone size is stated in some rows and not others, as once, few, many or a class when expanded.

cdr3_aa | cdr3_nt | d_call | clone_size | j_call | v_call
CASTSRTVGVEPQHF | TGTGCCAGCACCTCCCGGACAGTGGGAGTGGAGCCCCAGCATTTT | NA | NA | TRBJ1-5 | TRBV28
CATSATDRRELFF | TGTGCCACCAGTGCTACGGACAGACGGGAGCTGTTTTTT | NA | NA | TRBJ2-2 | TRBV24-1
CASSYGANYGYTF | TGTGCCAGCAGTTACGGTGCTAACTATGGCTACACCTTC | NA | NA | TRBJ1-2 | TRBV6-5
CAISGQGGTEAFF | TGTGCCATCAGTGGACAGGGAGGCACTGAAGCTTTCTTT | TRBD1 | NA | TRBJ1-1 | TRBV10-3
CASSLQGTDDSPLHF | TGCGCCAGCAGCTTACAGGGGACGGATGATTCACCCCTCCACTTT | TRBD1 | NA | TRBJ1-6 | TRBV5-1
CASQTGARRQPQHF | TGTGCCAGCCAGACAGGGGCAAGGCGGCAGCCCCAGCATTTT | TRBD1 | NA | TRBJ1-5 | TRBV25-1
CASSLQGARTEAFF | TGTGCCAGCAGCTTACAGGGGGCGCGGACTGAAGCTTTCTTT | TRBD1 | NA | TRBJ1-1 | TRBV7-2
CASSQGVGYGYTF | TGTGCCAGCAGCCAAGGGGTAGGCTATGGCTACACCTTC | NA | NA | TRBJ1-2 | TRBV14
CAWSPQGSYNSPLHF | TGTGCCTGGAGTCCACAGGGCTCCTATAATTCACCCCTCCACTTT | NA | NA | TRBJ1-6 | TRBV30
CASSQGPPGEDEKLFF | TGCGCCAGCAGCCAGGGACCTCCCGGGGAAGATGAAAAACTGTTTTTT | NA | once | TRBJ1-4 | TRBV4-3
CASEGTGELFF | TGTGCCAGCGAGGGAACCGGGGAGCTGTTTTTT | NA | NA | TRBJ2-2 | TRBV7-9
CASSEYGTGGRAEAFF | TGTGCCAGCAGTGAATATGGGACAGGGGGAAGGGCTGAAGCTTTCTTT | TRBD1 | NA | TRBJ1-1 | TRBV6-1
CSALRDRDTEAFF | TGCAGCGCCCTCCGGGACAGAGACACTGAAGCTTTCTTT | TRBD1 | NA | TRBJ1-1 | TRBV29-1
CASSPGQYTYNEQFF | TGCGCCAGCAGTCCGGGACAGTACACTTACAATGAGCAGTTCTTC | TRBD1 | NA | TRBJ2-1 | TRBV5-1
CASSYSGPPFDGYTF | TGTGCCAGCAGTTACTCGGGGCCCCCCTTTGATGGCTACACCTTC | NA | NA | TRBJ1-2 | TRBV6-5
CASSGRGSGSIEAFF | TGTGCCAGCAGCGGAAGGGGGTCTGGCTCGATTGAAGCTTTCTTT | NA | NA | TRBJ1-1 | TRBV7-8
CASSLSGFNTDTQYF | TGCGCCAGCAGCTTGAGTGGCTTCAACACAGATACGCAGTATTTT | NA | NA | TRBJ2-3 | TRBV5-1
CATSNEVRVQPQHF | TGTGCCACCAGCAATGAGGTTCGGGTTCAGCCCCAGCATTTT | NA | NA | TRBJ1-5 | TRBV15
CASSPPGRNTSGELFF | TGTGCCAGCTCACCACCTGGACGGAACACGTCCGGGGAGCTGTTTTTT | NA | NA | TRBJ2-2 | TRBV18
CASRRRGGGTEAFF | TGTGCCAGCAGGCGACGTGGTGGGGGCACTGAAGCTTTCTTT | NA | once | TRBJ1-1 | TRBV27
CASSLSRLTNQPQHF | TGTGCCAGCAGCTTATCCCGACTTACTAATCAGCCCCAGCATTTT | NA | NA | TRBJ1-5 | TRBV7-2
CASRVKGGGNYGYTF | TGTGCCAGCAGGGTTAAGGGGGGCGGCAACTATGGCTACACCTTC | NA | NA | TRBJ1-2 | TRBV28
CASSLAVPTPAEQYF | TGCGCCAGCAGCTTGGCCGTCCCGACCCCTGCCGAGCAGTACTTC | NA | NA | TRBJ2-7 | TRBV5-1
CASSDVRDQDNRELFF | TGCGCCAGCAGTGACGTGCGGGACCAGGATAATAGGGAGCTGTTTTTT | NA | NA | TRBJ2-2 | TRBV10-1
CATTNGADSNQPQHF | TGTGCCACAACGAACGGGGCGGATAGCAATCAGCCCCAGCATTTT | NA | NA | TRBJ1-5 | TRBV10-3
CASSPSSFSYEQYF | TGTGCCAGCAGCCCGAGCAGTTTCTCCTACGAGCAGTACTTC | NA | NA | TRBJ2-7 | TRBV11-2
CASKTLNSPLHF | TGTGCCAGTAAGACCCTTAATTCACCCCTCCACTTT | NA | NA | TRBJ1-6 | TRBV28
CASSSSGRNYGYTF | TGTGCCAGCAGCTCCTCCGGGCGTAACTATGGCTACACCTTC | NA | once | TRBJ1-2 | TRBV7-9
CASSLSDTEAFF | TGTGCCAGCAGTCTCTCGGACACTGAAGCTTTCTTT | NA | NA | TRBJ1-1 | TRBV28
CASFPPWDEAGGGEQFF | TGTGCCAGCTTCCCACCTTGGGATGAGGCAGGAGGGGGTGAGCAGTTCTTC | NA | few | TRBJ2-1 | TRBV21-1
CASSIWGEYTEAFF | TGTGCCAGTAGTATCTGGGGGGAATACACTGAAGCTTTCTTT | NA | once | TRBJ1-1 | TRBV19
CATGGGDGNQPQHF | TGTGCCACTGGGGGGGGAGACGGCAATCAGCCCCAGCATTTT | NA | NA | TRBJ1-5 | TRBV10-3
CSVVTGANEKLFF | TGCAGCGTTGTTACAGGGGCTAATGAAAAACTGTTTTTT | TRBD1 | NA | TRBJ1-4 | TRBV29-1
CASSPPGGQNQPQHF | TGTGCCAGCTCACCACCGGGGGGACAAAATCAGCCCCAGCATTTT | NA | NA | TRBJ1-5 | TRBV18